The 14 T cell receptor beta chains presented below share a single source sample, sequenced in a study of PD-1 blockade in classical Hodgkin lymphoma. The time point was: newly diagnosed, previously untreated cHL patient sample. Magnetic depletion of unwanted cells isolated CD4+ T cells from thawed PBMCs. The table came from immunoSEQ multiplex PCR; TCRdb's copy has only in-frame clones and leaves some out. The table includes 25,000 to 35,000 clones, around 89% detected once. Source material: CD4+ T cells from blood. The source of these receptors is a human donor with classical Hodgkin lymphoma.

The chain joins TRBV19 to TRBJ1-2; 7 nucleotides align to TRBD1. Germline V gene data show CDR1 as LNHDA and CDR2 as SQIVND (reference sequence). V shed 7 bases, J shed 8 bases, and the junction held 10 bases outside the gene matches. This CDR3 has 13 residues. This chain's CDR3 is CASTSTGRSGYTF. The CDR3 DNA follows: TGTGCCAGTACCTCGACAGGGCGGAGCGGCTACACCTTC.

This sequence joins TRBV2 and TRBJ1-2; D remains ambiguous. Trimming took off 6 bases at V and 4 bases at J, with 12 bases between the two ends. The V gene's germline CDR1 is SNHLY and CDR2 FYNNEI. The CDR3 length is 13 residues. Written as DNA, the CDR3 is TGTGCCAGCAGCCGGGAAGTTGCCTATGGCTACACCTTC. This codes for CASSREVAYGYTF.

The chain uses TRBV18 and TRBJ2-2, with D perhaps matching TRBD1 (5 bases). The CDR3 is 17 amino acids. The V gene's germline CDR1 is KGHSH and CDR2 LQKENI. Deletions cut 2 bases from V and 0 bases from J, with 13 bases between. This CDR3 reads CASSPAQGSPNTGELFF. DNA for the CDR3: TGTGCCAGCTCACCAGCTCAGGGCAGTCCGAACACCGGGGAGCTGTTTTTT.

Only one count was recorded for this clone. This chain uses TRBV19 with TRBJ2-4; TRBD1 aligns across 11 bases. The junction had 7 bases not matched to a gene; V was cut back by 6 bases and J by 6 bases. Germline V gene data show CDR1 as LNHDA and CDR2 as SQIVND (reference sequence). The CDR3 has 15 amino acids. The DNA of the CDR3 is TGTGCCAGTAGAGCTGGGACAGGGGGTAGAAACATTCAGTACTTC. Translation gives CASRAGTGGRNIQYF.

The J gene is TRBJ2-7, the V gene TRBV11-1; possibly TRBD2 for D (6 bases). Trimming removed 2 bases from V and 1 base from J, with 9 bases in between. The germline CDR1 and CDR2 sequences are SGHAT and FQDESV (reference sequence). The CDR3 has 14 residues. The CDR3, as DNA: TGTGCCAGCAGCTTAACGGGGGTATCCTACGAGCAGTACTTC. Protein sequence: CASSLTGVSYEQYF.

The CDR3 nucleotides read TGTGCCAGCTCATCGCGGCGGGACGGAGCCTACAATGAGCAGTTCTTC. Its protein is CASSSRRDGAYNEQFF. The J gene is TRBJ2-1, the V gene TRBV18, with D maybe TRBD2 (6 bases). The CDR3 sequence is 16 residues long. The V end lost 5 bases, the J end lost 2 bases, and 16 bases lay between the germline ends. Germline V gene data show CDR1 as KGHSH and CDR2 as LQKENI.

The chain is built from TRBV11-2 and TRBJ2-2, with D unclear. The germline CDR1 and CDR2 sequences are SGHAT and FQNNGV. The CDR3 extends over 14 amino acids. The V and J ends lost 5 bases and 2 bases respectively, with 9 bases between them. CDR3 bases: TGTGCCAGCAGCCTCGGTCTAAACACCGGGGAGCTGTTTTTT. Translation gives CASSLGLNTGELFF.

CDR3 amino acids: CASSMGQLYNEQFF. The CDR3 nucleotides read TGTGCCAGTAGTATGGGACAGTTATACAATGAGCAGTTCTTC. J is TRBJ2-1 and V is TRBV19, with 7 bases aligning to TRBD1. CDR3 length equals 14 residues. V lost 3 bases and J lost 4; bases outside the gene matches: 3. The germline gives CDR1 LNHDA, CDR2 SQIVND (reference sequence).

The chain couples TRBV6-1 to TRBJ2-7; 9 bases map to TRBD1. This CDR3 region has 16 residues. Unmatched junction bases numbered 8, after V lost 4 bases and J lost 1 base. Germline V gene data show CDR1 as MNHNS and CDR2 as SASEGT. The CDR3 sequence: CASSALPGQGSYEQYF. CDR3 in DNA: TGTGCCAGCAGTGCCCTTCCGGGACAGGGATCCTACGAGCAGTACTTC.

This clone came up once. The CDR3 is CATREGRSGNTIYF. The CDR3 DNA reads TGTGCCACCCGAGAGGGCCGCTCTGGAAACACCATATATTTT. The chain uses TRBV10-3 and TRBJ1-3; D uncertain. Germline CDR1 ENHRY, CDR2 SYGVKD. V dropped 10 bases and J dropped 0 bases, with 13 bases sitting between them. This CDR3 has 14 residues.

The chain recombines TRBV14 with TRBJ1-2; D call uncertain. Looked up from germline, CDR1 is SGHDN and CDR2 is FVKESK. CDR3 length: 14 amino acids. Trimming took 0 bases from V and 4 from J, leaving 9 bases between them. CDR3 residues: CASSQDRLTYGYTF. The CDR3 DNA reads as TGTGCCAGCAGCCAAGATCGACTTACCTATGGCTACACCTTC.

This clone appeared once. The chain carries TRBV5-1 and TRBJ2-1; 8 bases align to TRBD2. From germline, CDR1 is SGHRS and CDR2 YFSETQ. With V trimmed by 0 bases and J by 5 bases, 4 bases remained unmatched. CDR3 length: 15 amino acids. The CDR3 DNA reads TGCGCCAGCAGCTTGGTAACTAGCGGTAACAATGAGCAGTTCTTC. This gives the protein CASSLVTSGNNEQFF.

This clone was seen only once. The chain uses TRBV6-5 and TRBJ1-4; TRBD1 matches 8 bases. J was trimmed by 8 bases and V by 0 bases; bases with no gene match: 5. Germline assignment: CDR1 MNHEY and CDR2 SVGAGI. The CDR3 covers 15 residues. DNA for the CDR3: TGTGCCAGCAGTTACTCGGGACAGGAGCAGGAAAAACTGTTTTTT. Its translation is CASSYSGQEQEKLFF.

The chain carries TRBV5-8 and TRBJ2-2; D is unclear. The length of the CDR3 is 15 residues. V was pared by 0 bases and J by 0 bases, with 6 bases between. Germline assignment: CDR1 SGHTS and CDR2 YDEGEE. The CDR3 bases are TGTGCCAGCAGCTTGGCTCAGGCGAACACCGGGGAGCTGTTTTTT. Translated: CASSLAQANTGELFF.